A selection of T cell receptor beta chains follows, all from one sample in a study of beta chain features in type 1 diabetes. The data were produced by immunoSEQ multiplex PCR, yet TCRdb's version contains in-frame clones alone and is incomplete. The profile shows 250,000 or so clones, 25% to 30% of them singletons. The sequencing sample was made of central memory CD4+ T cells from blood. Receptors were obtained from a man in his thirties or forties in good health. Both conserved end residues are part of each CDR3. D genes are given only for firm matches. The listing skips clone size in some rows; elsewhere it reads once, few, many or a size class.

CDR3aa: CASSLYGTGGLVQYF; CDR3nt: TGTGCCAGCAGCCTGTACGGGACAGGCGGTCTGGTGCAGTACTTC; v_gene: TRBV7-9; abundance: NA; d_gene: TRBD1; j_gene: TRBJ2-7
CDR3aa: CASSEAQTGRETQYF; CDR3nt: TGTGCCAGCAGTGAAGCGCAGACAGGGAGGGAGACCCAGTACTTC; v_gene: TRBV2; abundance: NA; d_gene: NA; j_gene: TRBJ2-5
CDR3aa: CASSYLGQRYEQYF; CDR3nt: TGTGCCAGCAGCTATTTGGGACAGCGCTACGAGCAGTACTTC; v_gene: TRBV11-2; abundance: NA; d_gene: TRBD1; j_gene: TRBJ2-7
CDR3aa: CAIGSDSVQPQHF; CDR3nt: TGTGCCATCGGATCGGATTCCGTCCAGCCCCAGCATTTT; v_gene: TRBV10-3; abundance: many; d_gene: NA; j_gene: TRBJ1-5
CDR3aa: CATSRVQDNQPQHF; CDR3nt: TGTGCCACCAGCAGAGTACAGGACAATCAGCCCCAGCATTTT; v_gene: TRBV15; abundance: many; d_gene: NA; j_gene: TRBJ1-5
CDR3aa: CATSRARVLLSYNEQFF; CDR3nt: TGTGCCACCAGCAGAGCCCGGGTCTTACTCTCCTACAATGAGCAGTTCTTC; v_gene: TRBV15; abundance: NA; d_gene: NA; j_gene: TRBJ2-1
CDR3aa: CASSTSWGTDTQYF; CDR3nt: TGTGCCAGCAGCACGTCCTGGGGAACAGATACGCAGTATTTT; v_gene: TRBV7-2; abundance: many; d_gene: NA; j_gene: TRBJ2-3
CDR3aa: CASSSIGAGITYEQYF; CDR3nt: TGTGCCAGCAGCTCTATAGGGGCAGGGATTACCTACGAGCAGTACTTC; v_gene: TRBV11-2; abundance: few; d_gene: NA; j_gene: TRBJ2-7
CDR3aa: CASSLYRLPAGRGLTKNIQYF; CDR3nt: TGTGCCAGCAGCTTATACCGGCTTCCAGCGGGGCGTGGGTTGACCAAAAACATTCAGTACTTC; v_gene: TRBV7-8; abundance: few; d_gene: TRBD2; j_gene: TRBJ2-4
CDR3aa: CASSLVSGSGTEAFF; CDR3nt: TGTGCCAGCAGCTTAGTATCGGGGTCGGGCACTGAAGCTTTCTTT; v_gene: TRBV7-9; abundance: NA; d_gene: NA; j_gene: TRBJ1-1
CDR3aa: CASGGVGTDTQYF; CDR3nt: TGTGCCAGCGGGGGGGTTGGGACAGATACGCAGTATTTT; v_gene: TRBV6-1; abundance: NA; d_gene: TRBD2; j_gene: TRBJ2-3
CDR3aa: CASSPSRTSGWETQYF; CDR3nt: TGTGCCAGCAGCCCCAGCCGGACTAGCGGATGGGAGACCCAGTACTTC; v_gene: TRBV7-2; abundance: few; d_gene: TRBD2; j_gene: TRBJ2-5
CDR3aa: CASSPEGYGQYF; CDR3nt: TGTGCCAGCAGTCCTGAAGGGTACGGGCAGTACTTC; v_gene: TRBV2; abundance: NA; d_gene: NA; j_gene: TRBJ2-7
CDR3aa: CACRAKGAVDTQYF; CDR3nt: TGTGCCTGCCGCGCCAAGGGGGCGGTAGATACGCAGTATTTT; v_gene: TRBV30; abundance: many; d_gene: TRBD1; j_gene: TRBJ2-3
CDR3aa: CSVVGATASYNEQFF; CDR3nt: TGCAGCGTTGTAGGGGCCACCGCCTCCTACAATGAGCAGTTCTTC; v_gene: TRBV29-1; abundance: few; d_gene: NA; j_gene: TRBJ2-1
CDR3aa: CASSLHQETQYF; CDR3nt: TGCGCCAGCAGCTTACACCAAGAGACCCAGTACTTC; v_gene: TRBV5-1; abundance: few; d_gene: NA; j_gene: TRBJ2-5
CDR3aa: CASTPSDGSGETQYF; CDR3nt: TGCGCCAGCACCCCGTCGGACGGGAGCGGGGAGACCCAGTACTTC; v_gene: TRBV5-1; abundance: once; d_gene: NA; j_gene: TRBJ2-5
CDR3aa: CSSLGGGNYGYTF; CDR3nt: TGCAGCTCCTTAGGGGGAGGAAACTATGGCTACACCTTC; v_gene: TRBV29-1; abundance: NA; d_gene: NA; j_gene: TRBJ1-2
CDR3aa: CASTQTGRWETQYF; CDR3nt: TGTGCCAGCACACAAACAGGGAGGTGGGAGACCCAGTACTTC; v_gene: TRBV28; abundance: NA; d_gene: NA; j_gene: TRBJ2-5
CDR3aa: CASSPNPGQRTDTQYF; CDR3nt: TGTGCCAGCAGCCCTAACCCGGGACAGCGCACAGATACGCAGTATTTT; v_gene: TRBV5-4; abundance: NA; d_gene: TRBD1; j_gene: TRBJ2-3
CDR3aa: CASSYSAGQGNEKLFF; CDR3nt: TGTGCCAGCAGTTACTCGGCCGGACAGGGAAATGAAAAACTGTTTTTT; v_gene: TRBV6-5; abundance: NA; d_gene: TRBD1; j_gene: TRBJ1-4
CDR3aa: CASSLAPREGLGNEQFF; CDR3nt: TGTGCCAGCAGCTTAGCGCCTCGGGAGGGATTGGGCAATGAGCAGTTCTTC; v_gene: TRBV7-8; abundance: NA; d_gene: TRBD2; j_gene: TRBJ2-1
CDR3aa: CASSPSPGGAVYEQYF; CDR3nt: TGCGCCAGCAGCCCCAGCCCGGGGGGCGCCGTATACGAGCAGTACTTC; v_gene: TRBV4-3; abundance: few; d_gene: NA; j_gene: TRBJ2-7
CDR3aa: CASSIDPTSGGPTDTQYF; CDR3nt: TGTGCCAGTAGTATAGATCCGACTAGCGGGGGGCCCACAGATACGCAGTATTTT; v_gene: TRBV19; abundance: NA; d_gene: TRBD2; j_gene: TRBJ2-3
CDR3aa: CATSGGRATGNTIYF; CDR3nt: TGTGCCACCAGCGGTGGAAGGGCGACAGGAAACACCATATATTTT; v_gene: TRBV15; abundance: few; d_gene: NA; j_gene: TRBJ1-3
CDR3aa: CASSLDGGKGYTF; CDR3nt: TGTGCCAGCAGCTTGGATGGGGGTAAAGGCTACACCTTC; v_gene: TRBV5-4; abundance: NA; d_gene: NA; j_gene: TRBJ1-2
CDR3aa: CASTHGRVQETQYF; CDR3nt: TGTGCCAGCACTCATGGGAGGGTCCAAGAGACCCAGTACTTC; v_gene: TRBV7-9; abundance: NA; d_gene: TRBD2; j_gene: TRBJ2-5
CDR3aa: CASRMTTDTQYF; CDR3nt: TGTGCCAGCAGGATGACCACAGATACGCAGTATTTT; v_gene: TRBV28; abundance: few; d_gene: NA; j_gene: TRBJ2-3
CDR3aa: CASSPTRQGRREQYF; CDR3nt: TGTGCCAGCAGTCCAACTCGACAGGGAAGAAGGGAGCAGTACTTC; v_gene: TRBV28; abundance: few; d_gene: TRBD1; j_gene: TRBJ2-7
CDR3aa: CAWSHPAGVPDTQYF; CDR3nt: TGTGCCTGGAGTCATCCCGCGGGAGTCCCAGATACGCAGTATTTT; v_gene: TRBV30; abundance: once; d_gene: TRBD2; j_gene: TRBJ2-3
CDR3aa: CASSPGGTSGNQPQHF; CDR3nt: TGTGCCAGCAGTCCGGGGGGCACGTCAGGCAATCAGCCCCAGCATTTT; v_gene: TRBV6-6; abundance: few; d_gene: NA; j_gene: TRBJ1-5
CDR3aa: CASSYYSGTMNTEAFF; CDR3nt: TGTGCCAGCAGTTACTACTCAGGGACCATGAACACTGAAGCTTTCTTT; v_gene: TRBV6-5; abundance: NA; d_gene: NA; j_gene: TRBJ1-1
CDR3aa: CASSLDKADNEQFF; CDR3nt: TGTGCCAGCAGCTTAGATAAAGCGGACAATGAGCAGTTCTTC; v_gene: TRBV11-2; abundance: few; d_gene: NA; j_gene: TRBJ2-1
CDR3aa: CASSQTGRGQPQHF; CDR3nt: TGTGCCAGCAGCCAAACGGGGAGGGGACAGCCCCAGCATTTT; v_gene: TRBV7-9; abundance: many; d_gene: NA; j_gene: TRBJ1-5
CDR3aa: CSADPSTDTQYF; CDR3nt: TGCAGCGCCGACCCTAGCACAGATACGCAGTATTTT; v_gene: TRBV29-1; abundance: NA; d_gene: NA; j_gene: TRBJ2-3
CDR3aa: CASSYYDRGKQYF; CDR3nt: TGTGCCAGCAGTTACTACGACAGGGGAAAGCAGTACTTC; v_gene: TRBV6-6; abundance: NA; d_gene: TRBD1; j_gene: TRBJ2-7
CDR3aa: CASSFGRASGELFF; CDR3nt: TGTGCCAGCAGTTTCGGGAGGGCCAGCGGGGAGCTGTTTTTT; v_gene: TRBV27; abundance: few; d_gene: TRBD2; j_gene: TRBJ2-2
CDR3aa: CASSQDSDGAGTF; CDR3nt: TGCGCCAGCAGCCAAGATTCGGACGGAGCGGGCACCTTC; v_gene: TRBV4-3; abundance: NA; d_gene: NA; j_gene: TRBJ1-2